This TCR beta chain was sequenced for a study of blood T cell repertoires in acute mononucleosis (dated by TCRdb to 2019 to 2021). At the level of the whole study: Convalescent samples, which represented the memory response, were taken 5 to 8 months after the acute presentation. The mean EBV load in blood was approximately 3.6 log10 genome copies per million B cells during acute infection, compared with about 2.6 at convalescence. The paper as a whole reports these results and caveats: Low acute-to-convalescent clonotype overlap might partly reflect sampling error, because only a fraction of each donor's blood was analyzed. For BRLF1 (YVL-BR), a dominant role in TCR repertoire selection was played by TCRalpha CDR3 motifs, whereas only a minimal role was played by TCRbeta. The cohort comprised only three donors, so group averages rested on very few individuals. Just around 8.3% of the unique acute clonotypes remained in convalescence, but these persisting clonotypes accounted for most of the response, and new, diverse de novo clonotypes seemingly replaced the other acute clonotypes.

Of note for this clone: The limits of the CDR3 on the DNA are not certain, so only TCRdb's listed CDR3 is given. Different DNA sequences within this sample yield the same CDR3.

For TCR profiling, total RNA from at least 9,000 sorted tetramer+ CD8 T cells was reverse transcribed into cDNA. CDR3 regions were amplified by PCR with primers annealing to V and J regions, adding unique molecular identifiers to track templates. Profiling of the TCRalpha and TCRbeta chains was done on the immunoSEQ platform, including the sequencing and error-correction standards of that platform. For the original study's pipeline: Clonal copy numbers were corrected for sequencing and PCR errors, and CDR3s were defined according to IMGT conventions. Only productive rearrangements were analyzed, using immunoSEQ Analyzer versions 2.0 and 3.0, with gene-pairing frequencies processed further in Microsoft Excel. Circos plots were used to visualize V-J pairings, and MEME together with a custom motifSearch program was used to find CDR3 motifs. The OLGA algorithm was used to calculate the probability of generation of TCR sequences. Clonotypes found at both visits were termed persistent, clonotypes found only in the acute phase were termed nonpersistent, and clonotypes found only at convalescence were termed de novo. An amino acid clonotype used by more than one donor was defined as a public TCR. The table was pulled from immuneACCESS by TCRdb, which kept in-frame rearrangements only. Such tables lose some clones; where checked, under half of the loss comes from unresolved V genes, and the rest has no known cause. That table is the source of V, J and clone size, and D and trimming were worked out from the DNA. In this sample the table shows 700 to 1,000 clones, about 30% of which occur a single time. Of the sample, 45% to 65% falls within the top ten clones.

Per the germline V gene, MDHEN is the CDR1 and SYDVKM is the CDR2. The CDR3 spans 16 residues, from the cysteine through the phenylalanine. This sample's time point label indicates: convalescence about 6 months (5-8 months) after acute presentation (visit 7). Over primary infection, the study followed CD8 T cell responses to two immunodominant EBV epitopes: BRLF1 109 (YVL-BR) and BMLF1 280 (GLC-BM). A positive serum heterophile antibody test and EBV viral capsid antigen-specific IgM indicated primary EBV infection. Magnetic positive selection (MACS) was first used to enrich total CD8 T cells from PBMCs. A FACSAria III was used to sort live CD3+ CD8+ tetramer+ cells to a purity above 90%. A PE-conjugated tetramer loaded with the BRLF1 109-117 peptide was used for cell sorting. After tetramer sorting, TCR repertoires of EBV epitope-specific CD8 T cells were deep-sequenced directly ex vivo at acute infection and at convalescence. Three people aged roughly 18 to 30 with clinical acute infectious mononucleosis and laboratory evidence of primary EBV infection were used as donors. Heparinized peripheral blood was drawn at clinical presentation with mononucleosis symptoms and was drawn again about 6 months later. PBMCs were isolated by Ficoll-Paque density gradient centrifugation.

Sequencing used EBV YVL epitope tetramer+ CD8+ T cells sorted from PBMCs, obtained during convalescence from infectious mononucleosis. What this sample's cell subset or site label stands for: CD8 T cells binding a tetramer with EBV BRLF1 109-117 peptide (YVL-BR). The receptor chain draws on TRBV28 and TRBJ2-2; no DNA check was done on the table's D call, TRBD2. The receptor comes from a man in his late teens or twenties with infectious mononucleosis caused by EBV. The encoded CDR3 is CASSFYLQLNTGSCFF.